This record concerns one T cell receptor (beta chain) sequence. Its antigen is currently unknown. This CDR3 comprises 12 residues. V gave up 3 bases and J gave up 6 bases, with 5 bases separating them. Germline V gene lookup returns CDR1 SGHAT and CDR2 FQNNGV. Here immunoSEQ multiplex PCR was the method, and the copy in TCRdb shows in-frame clones only, minus some. The table lists roughly 18,000 clones, 80% to 85% of them singletons. The sample comes from a study of somatic mutations in cytotoxic T cells in rheumatoid arthritis. Turning to the study itself: Patients gave 30 ml EDTA peripheral blood immediately after diagnosis, prior to starting treatment. Nearly 100% purity was obtained when some V beta antibody-stained T-cell populations were flow-sorted; these included V beta1+ cells sequenced for TCRB.

The study, taken as a whole, reports: Neither rheumatoid arthritis patients nor age-matched healthy controls had significantly different CD8+ T-cell clonality from the other group. Unidentified antigens were the targets of the expanded CD8+ clones.

The chain has TRBV11-2 and TRBJ1-4; D is ambiguous. Material: CD8+ T cells sorted from blood. The TCR was taken from an adult with rheumatoid arthritis. For the CDR3, the DNA is TGTGCCAGCAGCTTTCAGGATGAAAAACTGTTTTTT. Translated, it gives CASSFQDEKLFF.